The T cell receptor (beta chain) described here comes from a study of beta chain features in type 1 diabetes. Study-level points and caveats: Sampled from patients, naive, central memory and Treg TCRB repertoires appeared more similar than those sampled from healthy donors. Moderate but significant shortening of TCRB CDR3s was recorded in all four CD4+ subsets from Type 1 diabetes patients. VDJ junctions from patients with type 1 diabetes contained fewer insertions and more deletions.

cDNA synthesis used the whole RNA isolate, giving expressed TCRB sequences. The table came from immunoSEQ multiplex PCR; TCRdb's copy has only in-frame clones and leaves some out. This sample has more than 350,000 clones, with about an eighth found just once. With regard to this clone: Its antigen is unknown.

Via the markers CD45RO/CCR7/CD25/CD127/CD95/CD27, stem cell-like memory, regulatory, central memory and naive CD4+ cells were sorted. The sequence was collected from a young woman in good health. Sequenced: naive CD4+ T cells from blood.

The CDR3 loop reads CASSLARGWETQYF. The DNA of the CDR3 is TGTGCCAGCAGCCTCGCCCGGGGATGGGAGACCCAGTACTTC. This chain connects TRBV7-2 to TRBJ2-5; D may be TRBD2 (5 bases). Germline CDR1 and CDR2: SGHTA and FQGNSA. Trimming shortened V by 5 bases and J by 5 bases, and 15 bases separated the two germline ends. The length of the CDR3 is 14 residues.